This T cell receptor beta chain was identified during a study of Ad26.COV2.S vaccination and SARS-CoV-2 variants. Study-wide context: Participant was drawn from the COV1001 Ad26.COV2.S trial arm.

Findings of the study overall: Vaccine and placebo recipients had comparable breadth of non-spike TCRs.

Regarding treatment: over 15 received Ad26.COV2.S at low or high dose, single or two shots; about 5 received placebo; per-sample allocation not given. On day 63 after the first injection, vaccine and placebo recipients gave samples. Germline V CDR1 and CDR2: SGHAT, FQNNGV. The CDR3 loop spans 17 amino acids. The J segment lost 8 bases and the V segment lost 0 bases, leaving 12 bases of the junction unmatched. Note on this clone: The target antigen is unknown.

The method was immunoSEQ multiplex PCR; TCRdb's version includes in-frame clones alone and lacks a portion of them. The repertoire holds about 680,000 clones, with roughly nine tenths as singletons. This clonotype originated in a person aged 18-65 years who received the Ad26.COV2.S COVID-19 vaccine or a placebo. V and J are TRBV11-2 and TRBJ1-2; TRBD1 matches 10 bases. The specimen was peripheral blood, collected in a trial of Ad26.COV2.S vaccine versus placebo. The CDR3 here is CASSLDPLDRGLLGYTF. The CDR3, as DNA: TGTGCCAGCAGCTTAGATCCCCTTGACAGGGGGCTTCTAGGCTACACCTTC.